The 25 T cell receptor beta chains listed next were all sequenced from one sample in a study of read filtering for tumor transcriptome and immune sequencing. From roughly 390 ng of RNA, a library with molecular barcoded alpha/delta and beta/gamma adaptors was made. TCRdb independently ran MiXCR on the reads; one entry per CDR3 protein. Of about 58,000 distinct CDR3 sequences detected, roughly 12% appear once; the ten largest clones hold roughly 17%. The source material was a population of CD138-negative cells sorted from bone marrow. These receptors came from a donor aged 40 or older with multiple myeloma.

V usage is TRBV4-1 and J usage is TRBJ1-5; 7 bases fit TRBD1. The CDR3 extends over 17 amino acids. V trimming: 1 base; J trimming: 2 bases; junction bases outside the gene matches: 8. CDR1 and CDR2 (germline): MGHRA, YSYEKL. This CDR3 reads CASSQAYRGGGNQPQHF. DNA of the CDR3: TGCGCCAGCAGCCAAGCGTACAGGGGAGGTGGCAATCAGCCCCAGCATTTT.

Concerning this clonotype itself: A far larger clone is only one base removed, so a read error is likely. The rearrangement links TRBV6-5 to TRBJ2-6, with D possibly being TRBD1 (5 bases). V lost 10 bases and J 5 bases, leaving 12 bases between the germline ends. Germline V gene data show CDR1 as MNHEY and CDR2 as SVGAGI. This CDR3 comprises 13 residues. The CDR3 nucleotides read TGTGCCACCCAGGGTACAAGGGCCAACGTCCTGACTTTC. Translation gives CATQGTRANVLTF.

This clonotype has at least ten counts. The gene calls are TRBV5-4 and TRBJ2-7; D is ambiguous. CDR1 is SGHNT, CDR2 YYREEE, per germline (reference sequence). V was pared by 4 bases and J by 6 bases, with 11 bases between. The CDR3 is 12 amino acids. This CDR3 reads CASSPGEVEQYF. CDR3 bases: TGTGCCAGCAGCCCCGGCGAGGTCGAGCAGTACTTC.

The chain employs TRBV7-2 and TRBJ1-1; TRBD1 might be the D (5 bases). Deletions cut 2 bases from V and 5 bases from J, with 9 bases between. The CDR3 covers 13 residues. The V gene's germline CDR1 is SGHTA and CDR2 FQGNSA. The CDR3 DNA follows: TGTGCCAGCAGCTTACAGGGAAGAACTGAAGCTTTCTTT. Amino acid sequence: CASSLQGRTEAFF.

In regard to this clonotype: It may be a read error: a sequence one base away is much more abundant. V and J are TRBV6-1 and TRBJ2-7; no clear D. The V gene's germline CDR1 is MNHNS and CDR2 SASEGT. The CDR3 spans 13 residues. The CDR3 loop is CASSLWSSYEQCF. The DNA for the CDR3 is TGTGCCAGTTCACTGTGGAGCTCCTACGAGCAGTGCTTC.

This clonotype was observed at least ten times. The CDR3 sequence: CAWSGWTGDQPQHF. CDR3 coding DNA: TGTGCCTGGAGTGGATGGACTGGGGATCAGCCCCAGCATTTT. This sequence joins TRBV30 and TRBJ1-5; D unclear. Per germline, CDR1 GTSNPN and CDR2 SVGIG (reference sequence). The germline V and J ends were trimmed by 1 base and 5 bases, with 12 bases remaining between them. CDR3 size: 14 residues.

This clonotype was seen more than once but under ten times. A much larger clone lies one base from this, so it may be a read error. The CDR3 does not close with the conserved phenylalanine or tryptophan, likely indicating a read error. In DNA, the CDR3 is TGTGCCAGCAGCGATAGAGGGGGCACTGAAGCTTTCCTT. Translated, it gives CASSDRGGTEAFL. V usage is TRBV7-9 and J usage is TRBJ1-1; D is possibly TRBD1 (6 bases). Germline lookup yields CDR1 SEHNR and CDR2 FQNEAQ (reference sequence). The CDR3 is made up of 13 amino acids. With 5 bases removed from V and 4 bases from J, the gap between germline ends came to 11 bases.

The table lists this clonotype with many counts. V and J are TRBV5-1 and TRBJ2-1, with unresolved D. This CDR3 contains 11 residues. Trimming pared 2 bases from V and 8 bases from J, leaving 5 bases between. Germline V gene sequence: CDR1 SGHRS, CDR2 YFSETQ. The DNA for the CDR3 is TGCGCCAGCAGCTTTCTAGATGAGCAGTTCTTC. It encodes CASSFLDEQFF.

This clonotype showed up many times. The V gene is TRBV12-3 or TRBV12-4, the J gene TRBJ1-5, with D perhaps TRBD1 (5 bases). Trimming pared 3 bases from V and 6 bases from J, leaving 15 bases between. The CDR3 is 15 amino acids. As DNA, the CDR3 is TGTGCCAGCAGTTTCGGGGCAGGGCGAAGTCAGCCCCAGCATTTT. Residues: CASSFGAGRSQPQHF.

The chain carries TRBV5-1 and TRBJ1-1; D possibly corresponds to TRBD1 (5 bases). Trimming shortened V by 7 bases and J by 0 bases, and 16 bases separated the two germline ends. The CDR3 has 15 residues. Per germline, CDR1 SGHRS and CDR2 YFSETQ. The CDR3, as DNA: TGCGCCAGCGAACTCGGGGGGACGTTGAACACTGAAGCTTTCTTT. This translates into CASELGGTLNTEAFF.

This clonotype was counted at least ten times. The chain joins TRBV6-2 or TRBV6-3 to TRBJ2-7, with 8 bases aligning to TRBD1. The length of the CDR3 is 14 residues. Trimming at V came to 8 bases and at J to 3 bases, leaving 9 bases not matched to a gene. Germline CDR1 and CDR2: MNHEY and SVGEGT. CDR3 amino acids: CASVTQGAFYEQYF. CDR3 coding DNA: TGTGCCAGCGTTACTCAGGGGGCGTTCTACGAGCAGTACTTC.

This CDR3 reads CASSQVRLAGGLDTDTQYF. The CDR3 nucleotides read TGTGCCAGCAGCCAAGTCCGACTAGCGGGGGGCCTAGACACAGATACGCAGTATTTT. V usage is TRBV3-1 and J usage is TRBJ2-3, with TRBD2 matching 13 bases. Germline V gene data show CDR1 as LGHDT and CDR2 as YNNKEL (reference sequence). V gave up 1 base and J gave up 2 bases; unmatched junction bases: 9. The CDR3 has 19 amino acids.

Concerning this clonotype: This clone may be a read error of a much larger clone one base away. The CDR3 does not close with the conserved phenylalanine or tryptophan, likely indicating a read error. The DNA is left out, because the CDR3 cannot be placed on it with certainty; the CDR3 is given as TCRdb lists it. This chain uses TRBV30 with TRBJ2-5; the DNA was not compared with TRBD2, the D call given in the table. The CDR3 has 14 residues if both end residues are counted. CDR1 is GTSNPN, CDR2 SVGIG, per germline (reference sequence). CDR3 in amino acids: CAWSSSSLSGAAYL.

The gene calls are TRBV27 and TRBJ1-2; TRBD1 matches at 11 bases. V gave up 5 bases and J gave up 8 bases; unmatched junction bases: 10. Germline lookup yields CDR1 MNHEY and CDR2 SMNVEV (reference sequence). This CDR3 comprises 15 residues. CDR3 in amino acids: CASSELDRGLKGYTF. CDR3 DNA: TGTGCCAGCAGTGAACTGGACAGGGGGCTTAAAGGCTACACCTTC.

This clonotype was found many times. The CDR3 reads CASSPGLLNTEAFF. The CDR3 nucleotides read TGTGCCAGCTCACCCGGGCTACTGAACACTGAAGCTTTCTTT. The rearrangement links TRBV18 to TRBJ1-1; no firm D call. CDR1 is KGHSH and CDR2 is LQKENI in the germline V gene. Deletions cut 3 bases from V and 0 bases from J, with 8 bases between. The CDR3 runs 14 residues.

This clonotype was observed at least ten times. The V and J genes are TRBV19 and TRBJ1-5; the D gene is possibly TRBD1 (5 bases). V gave up 3 bases and J gave up 9 bases, with 6 bases separating them. The germline V gene encodes CDR1 LNHDA and CDR2 SQIVND (reference sequence). The CDR3 is made up of 11 amino acids. Written as DNA, the CDR3 is TGTGCCAGTAGTATCGGGGGGCCCCAGCATTTT. It translates to CASSIGGPQHF.

This clonotype was picked up many times. The chain recombines TRBV29-1 with TRBJ1-1; D ambiguous. CDR3 length: 11 amino acids. V lost 3 bases and J 7 bases, leaving 9 bases between the germline ends. The germline CDR1 and CDR2 sequences are SQVTM and ANQGSEA. The CDR3 DNA is TGCAGCGTTGACCACCCCGTTGAAGCTTTCTTT. It is translated as CSVDHPVEAFF.

This clonotype was recorded a few times. One junction end disagrees with the germline gene, perhaps due to a read error. This rearrangement joins TRBV29-1 to TRBJ1-6; D is ambiguous. There are 13 residues in the CDR3. Germline values: CDR1 SQVTM, CDR2 ANQGSEA. CDR3 bases: TGCAGCGTTGGGCCCGAAAGGGATTCACCCCTCCGCTTT. Amino acids: CSVGPERDSPLRF. Based on the CDR3 plus reference TRBV29-1 and TRBJ1-6, the full variable domain is SAVISQKPSRDICQRGTSLTIQCQVDSQVTMMFWYRQQPGQSLTLIATANQGSEATYESGFVIDKFPISRPNLTFSTLTVSNMSPEDSSIYLCSVGPERDSPLRFGNGTRLTVT.

The chain carries TRBV6-6 and TRBJ1-5, with D perhaps matching TRBD1 (6 bases). CDR1 and CDR2 (germline): MNHNY, SVGAGI (reference sequence). This CDR3 region has 16 residues. Deletions cut 0 bases from V and 3 bases from J, with 12 bases between. DNA of the CDR3: TGTGCCAGCAGTTACTCGCTGCAGGGGCTCAATCAGCCCCAGCATTTT. Translation gives CASSYSLQGLNQPQHF.

In this sample, this clonotype turned up many times. This rearrangement joins TRBV12-3 or TRBV12-4 to TRBJ2-1; 7 bases fit TRBD2. J lost 9 bases, V lost 2 bases, and 4 bases had no gene match. The length of the CDR3 is 13 residues. The DNA for the CDR3 is TGTGCCAGCAGTTTAACCAGGGAGGGTGAGCAGTTCTTC. This codes for CASSLTREGEQFF.

This clonotype was recorded a few times. The CDR3 nucleotides are TGTGCCAGCAGTTATACAGGGATTGAGCAGTTCTTC. As protein: CASSYTGIEQFF. The chain uses TRBV11-2 and TRBJ2-1; maybe TRBD1 (6 bases). With 6 bases removed from V and 9 bases from J, the gap between germline ends came to 12 bases. This CDR3 is 12 amino acids long. Germline CDR1 is SGHAT and CDR2 is FQNNGV.

The J gene is TRBJ1-1, the V gene TRBV9, with D uncertain. The germline gives CDR1 SGDLS, CDR2 YYNGEE. Trimming pared 2 bases from V and 3 bases from J, leaving 5 bases between. There are 12 residues in the CDR3. The CDR3 is CASSVLDTEAFF. CDR3 sequence (DNA): TGTGCCAGCAGCGTCCTCGACACTGAAGCTTTCTTT.

This clonotype occurred many times. The CDR3 region has the DNA TGTGCCAGCAGCTTCGGACAGGGACCTTACAATGAGCAGTTCTTC. Translation: CASSFGQGPYNEQFF. The chain links TRBV7-3 to TRBJ2-1; 8 bases line up with TRBD1. CDR3 length: 15 amino acids. V dropped 3 bases and J dropped 4; count of bases not matched to a gene: 5. Germline V gene sequence: CDR1 SGHTA, CDR2 FQGTGA.

This clonotype was seen a handful of times. The chain joins TRBV20-1 to TRBJ1-2; D is unresolved. The V gene lost 0 bases and the J gene lost 6 bases, with 8 bases spanning the gap. The CDR3 runs to 12 residues. Germline V gene lookup returns CDR1 DFQATT and CDR2 SNEGSKA (reference sequence). CDR3 amino acids: CSARDGLHGYTF. Written as DNA, the CDR3 is TGCAGTGCTAGAGATGGGCTCCATGGCTACACCTTC.

This clonotype was found many times. V is TRBV11-2 and J is TRBJ1-2; 12 positions match TRBD1. Germline loops: CDR1 SGHAT, CDR2 FQNNGV. The J segment lost 7 bases and the V segment lost 3 bases, leaving 6 bases of the junction unmatched. This CDR3 is 15 amino acids long. In DNA, the CDR3 is TGTGCCAGCAGCTTGCCGGGACAGGGGGCTCTTGGCTACACCTTC. Amino acid sequence: CASSLPGQGALGYTF.